The 24 T cell receptor beta chains listed next were all sequenced from one sample in a study of kidney transplant recipient with SARS-CoV-2 infection listed by TCRdb under 2021. TCRdb shows the sequencer as Illumina MiSeq. TCRdb applied fastp at Q25 and MiXCR to the public reads, then kept only in-frame beta chains. Rows with one shared CDR3 protein collapse into an entry with the most common genes and DNA. This sample has roughly 250,000 distinct CDR3 sequences in its table, and around 26% of those were observed once. The biggest ten clones account for around 6.8% of the sample. The sample's time point label, in plain terms: pre-pandemic baseline sample and day 111 after first positive SARS-CoV-2 test. The material sequenced was a blood sample, taken at baseline and around day 120 from a kidney transplant recipient. The origin of the receptors is a male patient between 25 and 39 years old who had COVID-19 and was a kidney transplant recipient. It is possible that, after a transplant, some T cells come from the graft donor.

This clonotype was seen at least ten times. For the CDR3, the DNA is TGTGCCAGCAGCCGTGTCAATCCCATTTCTTTCTCTGAGACCCAGTACTTC. The encoded protein is CASSRVNPISFSETQYF. The V call is TRBV3-1, the J call TRBJ2-5; no clear D. V was cut by 4 bases and J by 5 bases, with 23 bases left in between. Germline V lookup: CDR1 LGHDT, CDR2 YNNKEL (reference sequence). The CDR3 runs to 17 residues.

This clonotype was observed a handful of times. It may be a read error: a sequence one base away is much more abundant. The chain has TRBV7-2 and TRBJ1-1; 7 bases line up with TRBD1. The length of the CDR3 is 15 residues. The J segment lost 7 bases and the V segment lost 7 bases, leaving 15 bases of the junction unmatched. Looked up from germline, CDR1 is SGHTA and CDR2 is FQGNSA. CDR3 coding DNA: TGTGCCAGCAACTCCCGGCAGGGGGGGGTGGATGAAGCTTTCTTT. Its protein is CASNSRQGGVDEAFF.

Details on this clonotype: A read error may explain this, as a much larger clone is one base away. CDR3: CATSVWTAGKLETRYF. In nucleotides, the CDR3 is TGTGCCACCAGCGTCTGGACAGCCGGAAAATTGGAGACCCGGTACTTC. The chain has TRBV15 and TRBJ2-5; possible D gene TRBD1, 6 bases. The CDR3 extends over 16 amino acids. Germline V gene sequence: CDR1 LNHNV, CDR2 YYDKDF (reference sequence).

Notes on this clonotype: A read error may explain this, as a much larger clone is one base away. V is TRBV3-1 and J is TRBJ2-3, with D unresolved. The end of the DNA fits TRBJ2-5 better, so the J call may be wrong. CDR1 and CDR2 (germline): LGHDT, YNNKEL (reference sequence). This CDR3 comprises 17 residues. The CDR3 here is CASSKKDPISFSGAQYF. CDR3 nucleotides: TGTGCCAGCAGCAAGAAGGATCCCATTTCTTTCTCTGGGGCCCAGTACTTC.

This clonotype was picked up many times. This chain uses TRBV30 with TRBJ1-3; no clear D. The CDR3 contains 15 residues. The V gene lost 2 bases and the J gene lost 0 bases, with 11 bases spanning the gap. In germline, CDR1 is GTSNPN, CDR2 SVGIG (reference sequence). The CDR3 protein is CAWSSEAPSGNTIYF. For the CDR3, the DNA is TGTGCCTGGAGTTCAGAGGCCCCCTCTGGAAACACCATATATTTT.

This chain links TRBV19 with TRBJ2-3; D perhaps matches TRBD1 (6 bases). The CDR3 consists of 16 residues. V was pared by 5 bases and J by 0 bases, with 15 bases between. Per germline, CDR1 LNHDA and CDR2 SQIVND (reference sequence). CDR3 nucleotides: TGTGCCAGTAGTCCTCAGCCGGGACACAGCACAGATACGCAGTATTTT. As protein: CASSPQPGHSTDTQYF.

With regard to this clonotype: Since a much larger clone is just one base distant, this may be a read error. The V call is TRBV8-2, the J call TRBJ1-2. TRBV8-2 represents a pseudogene. CDR3 length equals 16 residues. CDR3 in amino acids: CGSETDDSRKAYGYTF. The CDR3, as DNA: TGTGGCAGTGAGACTGATGATAGCCGAAAGGCCTATGGCTACACCTTC.

The sample holds many counts of this clonotype. V and J are TRBV5-1 and TRBJ2-5; D is unresolved. The CDR3 is 13 amino acids. The ends were cut back, 3 bases at V and 5 bases at J, with 11 bases in the middle. Germline CDR1 is SGHRS and CDR2 is YFSETQ. CDR3 coding DNA: TGCGCCAGCAGCTCTCTCTATGCGGAGACCCAGTACTTC. Protein product: CASSSLYAETQYF.

A note on this clonotype: It may be a read error: a sequence one base away is much more abundant. The genes are TRBV4-3 and TRBJ2-6, with D possibly matching TRBD2 (7 bases). The CDR3 extends over 17 amino acids. Germline loops: CDR1 LGHNA, CDR2 YSLEER. The CDR3 DNA reads as TGCGCCAGCAGCCAATCGTCTTTTCTGGCGGGGGCCAACGTCCCGACTTTC. This sequence encodes CASSQSSFLAGANVPTF.

At least ten counts were recorded for this clonotype. V and J are TRBV19 and TRBJ1-1; 7 bases fit TRBD1. The J segment lost 5 bases and the V segment lost 6 bases, leaving 12 bases of the junction unmatched. The CDR3 has 15 residues. CDR1 is LNHDA, CDR2 SQIVND, per germline (reference sequence). The CDR3 bases are TGTGCCAGTAGCCCTTTCACGACAGGGCGAACTGAAGCTTTCTTT. This encodes CASSPFTTGRTEAFF.

In this sample, this clonotype turned up many times. The rearrangement joins TRBV28 to TRBJ1-1; D remains unclear. The germline gives CDR1 MDHEN, CDR2 SYDVKM. V shed 2 bases and J shed 6 bases, with 10 bases lying between them. This CDR3 is built from 13 residues. Here the CDR3 DNA reads TGTGCCAGCAGTTTAAATATCCCGGCTGAAGCTTTCTTT. Its protein is CASSLNIPAEAFF.

Concerning this clonotype itself: A much larger clonotype is one base distant, so this may be a read error. V is TRBV5-6 and J is TRBJ1-2; unclear D gene. CDR3 length equals 12 residues. Germline values: CDR1 SGHDT, CDR2 YYEEEE. CDR3: CTSSFSSYGYTF. The CDR3 bases are TGTACCAGCAGCTTCTCGAGCTATGGCTACACCTTC.

This clonotype was recorded at least ten times. This chain connects TRBV27 to TRBJ1-5; maybe TRBD1 (5 bases). The CDR3 loop spans 14 amino acids. V was pared by 8 bases and J by 6 bases, with 17 bases between. Germline CDR1 is MNHEY and CDR2 is SMNVEV (reference sequence). The DNA of the CDR3 is TGTGCCAGCGGGGGGGGACGGGCGGCTCAGCCCCAGCATTTT. Residues: CASGGGRAAQPQHF.

This clonotype has at least ten counts. The chain recombines TRBV16 with TRBJ1-2; D remains unclear. The germline V and J ends were trimmed by 5 bases and 4 bases, with 23 bases remaining between them. This CDR3 is 17 amino acids long. Germline CDR1 is KGHSY and CDR2 is FQNENV. The CDR3 coding sequence is TGTGCCAGCAGCGAAAGAGCGGTCGTTAGAAAGACCTATGGCTACACCTTC. This codes for CASSERAVVRKTYGYTF. Using reference TRBV16 and TRBJ1-2 for the parts outside the CDR3, the full variable domain is GEEVAQTPKHLVRGEGQKAKLYCAPIKGHSYVFWYQQVLKNEFKFLISFQNENVFDETGMPKERFSAKCLPNSPCSLEIQATKLEDSAVYFCASSERAVVRKTYGYTFGSGTRLTVV.

Ten or more counts support this clonotype. This chain connects TRBV3-1 to TRBJ1-1; no definite D call. CDR1 and CDR2 from the germline V gene are LGHDT and YNNKEL (reference sequence). CDR3 length equals 17 residues. Trimming cost V 5 bases and J 4 bases, with 23 bases left between them. In DNA form, the CDR3 reads TGTGCCAGCAGCACCGCCGGTCCCATTTCAATTCGCACTGAAGCTTTCTTT. Protein sequence: CASSTAGPISIRTEAFF.

In the case of this clonotype: Given a much more abundant clone one base away, this may be a read error. This chain joins TRBV5-1 and TRBJ2-5, with TRBD1 matching over 7 bases. From germline, CDR1 is SGHRS and CDR2 YFSETQ. The trim removed 3 bases at V and 5 bases at J, leaving 10 bases unmatched. The CDR3 totals 15 residues. The CDR3 here is CASSSTGQWGETQYF. DNA for the CDR3: TGCGCCAGCAGCTCGACAGGGCAATGGGGGGAGACCCAGTACTTC. The entire variable domain, with the rest obtained from reference TRBV5-1 and TRBJ2-5, is as follows: KAGVTQTPRYLIKTRGQQVTLSCSPISGHRSVSWYQQTPGQGLQFLFEYFSETQRNKGNFPGRFSGRQFSNSRSEMNVSTLELGDSALYLCASSSTGQWGETQYFGPGTRLLVL.

This clonotype was counted a single time. One end of the junction is discordant with germline, which a read error may explain. The V gene is TRBV20-1, the J gene TRBJ1-1; perhaps TRBD1 as D (5 bases). The germline V gene has CDR1 DFQATT and CDR2 SNEGSKA (reference sequence). The CDR3 covers 12 residues. CDR3 DNA sequence: TGCGGTGCTTCCCCACTCGGGGGGAAAGCTTTCTTT. Protein sequence: CGASPLGGKAFF.

The sample holds many counts of this clonotype. This CDR3 is CASSPFGSGTGSYEQYF. CDR3 nucleotide sequence: TGTGCCAGCAGCCCTTTTGGGTCCGGGACAGGGTCCTACGAGCAGTACTTC. The gene calls are TRBV9 and TRBJ2-5; TRBD1 matches 9 bases. The better agreement between TRBJ2-7 and the DNA end casts doubt on the J call. The CDR3 loop spans 17 amino acids. Germline lookup yields CDR1 SGDLS and CDR2 YYNGEE.

This clonotype was recorded many times. The rearrangement links TRBV2 to TRBJ2-5; 8 nucleotides agree with TRBD2. V lost 8 bases to trimming and J lost 5 bases; unmatched junction nucleotides: 16. The CDR3 has 16 amino acids. From germline, CDR1 is SNHLY and CDR2 FYNNEI. The DNA of the CDR3 is TGTGCCAGCTGGACTACTCCGCTAGCGGGTGGTGAGACCCAGTACTTC. Translated, it gives CASWTTPLAGGETQYF.

As concerns this clonotype: A clone one base away is much larger, so this may be a read error. The V call is TRBV5-1, the J call TRBJ1-1; D not certain. Trimming removed 1 base from V and 6 bases from J, with 13 bases in between. In germline, CDR1 is SGHRS, CDR2 YFSETQ. CDR3 size: 14 residues. The CDR3 nucleotides read TGCGCCAGCAGCTTGTCTGTCACTTACGCTGAAGCTTTCTTT. Its translation is CASSLSVTYAEAFF.

A word on this clonotype: A single base separates this from a much larger clone, so it may be a read error. The chain combines TRBV5-8 with TRBJ1-2; D gene unclear. Trimming stripped 7 bases from V and 4 bases from J, with 23 bases between. This CDR3 comprises 16 residues. CDR1 and CDR2 (germline): SGHTS, YDEGEE. CDR3 coding DNA: TGTGCCAGCCGCATGGTTTATCCACGAAAGACCTATGGCTACACCTTC. This encodes CASRMVYPRKTYGYTF.

This clonotype was detected many times. The chain joins TRBV12-3 or TRBV12-4 to TRBJ2-3; a possible D gene is TRBD1 (5 bases). Trimming shortened V by 4 bases and J by 1 base, and 12 bases separated the two germline ends. This CDR3 contains 15 residues. The CDR3 coding sequence is TGTGCCAGCAGTTATAGGGGATTTGGCACAGATACGCAGTATTTT. Protein product: CASSYRGFGTDTQYF.

As regards this clonotype: A single base separates this from a much larger clone, so it may be a read error. V is TRBV7-2 and J is TRBJ2-7; TRBD2 might be the D (6 bases). In germline, CDR1 is SGHTA, CDR2 FQGNSA. The CDR3 has 17 amino acids. DNA of the CDR3: TGTGCCAACAGCTCCCTCTACGATCTAGCGCTCACCTACGAGCAGTACTTC. This translates into CANSSLYDLALTYEQYF.

Remarks on this clonotype: One base away lies a much larger clone, so this may be a sequencing read error. J is TRBJ1-2 and V is TRBV6-5; 10 bases align to TRBD1. Trimming removed 7 bases from V and 8 bases from J; junction bases left unmatched: 13. The length of the CDR3 is 15 residues. CDR1 MNHEY and CDR2 SVGAGI come from the germline V gene. The CDR3 region is CASTETGGGLDGYTF. As DNA, the CDR3 is TGTGCCAGCACCGAGACAGGGGGCGGACTGGACGGCTACACCTTC.